These T cell receptor beta chains were read from a single sample in a study of cytomegalovirus exposure and HLA in healthy donors. Sequencing was performed with immunoSEQ multiplex PCR; in TCRdb, only in-frame clones are kept and a portion is missing. The sample yields some 160,000 clones, 85% to 90% seen once. The sequenced sample consisted of PBMCs. The receptor set was obtained from a man aged 18 to 30 in good health and CMV-seronegative. CDR3s include the opening cysteine and the closing phenylalanine or tryptophan. The order of the fields is V gene, J gene, D gene, clone size, CDR3 protein, CDR3 DNA. The D gene is left open where the match is weak. Only some rows state a clone size, as once, few, many or a class for expanded clones.

V: TRBV27; J: TRBJ1-2; D: TRBD1; size: .; CDR3: CASTPGTGTSYGYTF; DNA: TGTGCCAGCACCCCCGGGACAGGGACCAGCTATGGCTACACCTTC
V: TRBV7-9; J: TRBJ1-3; D: .; size: .; CDR3: CASSLTGSGNTIYF; DNA: TGTGCCAGCAGCCTAACAGGGTCTGGAAACACCATATATTTT
V: TRBV7-2; J: TRBJ2-3; D: TRBD1; size: .; CDR3: CASSLWDRDTDTQYF; DNA: TGTGCCAGCAGCTTATGGGACAGGGACACAGATACGCAGTATTTT
V: TRBV27; J: TRBJ2-1; D: TRBD2; size: .; CDR3: CASSGTSGRPIF; DNA: TGTGCCAGCAGCGGGACTAGCGGGAGGCCTATCTTC
V: TRBV30; J: TRBJ1-5; D: TRBD1; size: .; CDR3: CAWSMTGGKDQPQHF; DNA: TGTGCCTGGAGTATGACAGGGGGCAAAGATCAGCCCCAGCATTTT
V: TRBV13; J: TRBJ2-7; D: TRBD2; size: .; CDR3: CASSLWESSGKFSYEQYF; DNA: TGTGCCAGCAGCTTATGGGAATCGAGCGGGAAATTCTCCTACGAGCAGTACTTC
V: TRBV25-1; J: TRBJ1-6; D: TRBD1; size: once; CDR3: CASSDGQGGNSYNSPLHF; DNA: TGTGCCAGCAGTGATGGACAGGGAGGGAACTCCTATAATTCACCCCTCCACTTT
V: TRBV14; J: TRBJ2-3; D: TRBD1; size: .; CDR3: CASSPLGQGTQYF; DNA: TGTGCCAGCAGCCCCCTCGGACAGGGGACGCAGTATTTT
V: TRBV7-9; J: TRBJ1-2; D: .; size: once; CDR3: CASSLGQGKNYGYTF; DNA: TGTGCCAGCAGCTTAGGCCAGGGTAAAAACTATGGCTACACCTTC
V: TRBV11-2; J: TRBJ2-3; D: .; size: .; CDR3: CASSFYYRGTDTQYF; DNA: TGTGCCAGCAGCTTTTACTACAGGGGCACAGATACGCAGTATTTT
V: TRBV2; J: TRBJ2-1; D: TRBD2; size: .; CDR3: CASSGLAGGYHNEQFF; DNA: TGTGCCAGCTCGGGACTAGCGGGAGGGTACCACAATGAGCAGTTCTTC
V: TRBV28; J: TRBJ2-2; D: .; size: .; CDR3: CASSPAGPRIAGELFF; DNA: TGTGCCAGCAGCCCCGCGGGGCCGAGGATAGCCGGGGAGCTGTTTTTT
V: TRBV7-6; J: TRBJ2-7; D: .; size: .; CDR3: CARHPQGSYLSYEQYF; DNA: TGTGCCCGCCATCCACAGGGTTCATATCTTTCCTACGAGCAGTACTTC
V: TRBV27; J: TRBJ1-1; D: TRBD1; size: once; CDR3: CASTLTGGTEAFF; DNA: TGTGCCAGCACCTTGACAGGGGGCACTGAAGCTTTCTTT
V: TRBV9; J: TRBJ1-4; D: .; size: .; CDR3: CASSPFPSGEKLFF; DNA: TGTGCCAGCAGCCCCTTCCCCTCGGGGGAAAAACTGTTTTTT
V: TRBV14; J: TRBJ2-3; D: .; size: .; CDR3: CASSQDLLGADTQYF; DNA: TGTGCCAGCAGCCAAGATCTATTAGGGGCAGATACGCAGTATTTT
V: TRBV7-9; J: TRBJ2-7; D: .; size: .; CDR3: CASSLTSSRTYEQYF; DNA: TGTGCCAGCAGCTTAACTAGCTCGCGAACCTACGAGCAGTACTTC
V: TRBV10-3; J: TRBJ1-1; D: .; size: .; CDR3: CAISESGASNEAFF; DNA: TGTGCCATCAGTGAGTCAGGTGCTAGTAATGAAGCTTTCTTT
V: TRBV5-5; J: TRBJ1-2; D: .; size: once; CDR3: CASSSTNPRGANYGYTF; DNA: TGTGCCAGCAGCTCGACTAATCCCAGGGGAGCTAACTATGGCTACACCTTC
V: TRBV27; J: TRBJ2-7; D: .; size: .; CDR3: CASSPGLGYEQYF; DNA: TGTGCCAGCAGTCCAGGGCTGGGGTACGAGCAGTACTTC
V: TRBV28; J: TRBJ2-6; D: .; size: .; CDR3: CASQAGGANVLTF; DNA: TGTGCCTCCCAGGCGGGCGGGGCCAACGTCCTGACTTTC
V: TRBV7-9; J: TRBJ1-2; D: TRBD1; size: once; CDR3: CASSLVVRGSDGYTF; DNA: TGTGCCAGCAGCTTAGTTGTCAGGGGGTCGGATGGCTACACCTTC
V: TRBV28; J: TRBJ1-5; D: .; size: few; CDR3: CASSFLGARQPQHF; DNA: TGTGCCAGCAGTTTTTTGGGGGCGAGGCAGCCCCAGCATTTT
V: TRBV9; J: TRBJ1-2; D: .; size: .; CDR3: CASSVGTANYGYTF; DNA: TGTGCCAGCAGCGTAGGGACAGCTAACTATGGCTACACCTTC
V: TRBV7-2; J: TRBJ2-5; D: .; size: once; CDR3: CASSLLETQYF; DNA: TGTGCCAGCAGCTTACTAGAGACCCAGTACTTC
V: TRBV19; J: TRBJ1-2; D: .; size: few; CDR3: CASSIPGGIYGYTF; DNA: TGTGCCAGTAGTATCCCTGGGGGGATCTATGGCTACACCTTC
V: TRBV9; J: TRBJ2-1; D: TRBD2; size: .; CDR3: CASSVHALLAGGPGNEQFF; DNA: TGTGCCAGCAGCGTACACGCCCTACTAGCGGGAGGGCCAGGGAATGAGCAGTTCTTC
V: TRBV6-6; J: TRBJ1-1; D: .; size: few; CDR3: CASTNDPTVTEAFF; DNA: TGTGCCAGCACCAATGACCCGACAGTCACTGAAGCTTTCTTT
V: TRBV5-1; J: TRBJ2-3; D: TRBD1; size: .; CDR3: CASSLGPDPPGGGTQYF; DNA: TGCGCCAGCAGCTTGGGACCGGACCCTCCAGGGGGTGGTACGCAGTATTTT
V: TRBV28; J: TRBJ1-2; D: TRBD1; size: .; CDR3: CASSSTGAWGYTF; DNA: TGTGCCAGCAGTTCAACAGGGGCTTGGGGCTACACCTTC
V: TRBV4-1; J: TRBJ1-6; D: .; size: .; CDR3: CASSPVDGFLHF; DNA: TGCGCCAGCAGCCCAGTAGACGGGTTCCTCCACTTT
V: TRBV30; J: TRBJ1-1; D: .; size: .; CDR3: CAWRGQNTEAFF; DNA: TGTGCCTGGAGAGGACAGAACACTGAAGCTTTCTTT
V: TRBV4-1; J: TRBJ1-2; D: .; size: .; CDR3: CASSQDRNRVLDYGYTF; DNA: TGCGCCAGCAGCCAAGATCGTAACAGGGTGTTGGACTATGGCTACACCTTC
V: TRBV10-1; J: TRBJ2-1; D: TRBD1; size: .; CDR3: CASNGRGLDEQFF; DNA: TGCGCCAGCAACGGCAGGGGGTTGGATGAGCAGTTCTTC
V: TRBV5-4; J: TRBJ2-5; D: .; size: .; CDR3: CASSLGHGGPTQETQYF; DNA: TGTGCCAGCAGCTTGGGTCACGGGGGGCCTACCCAAGAGACCCAGTACTTC
V: TRBV25-1; J: TRBJ2-3; D: .; size: .; CDR3: CASSGSFGNADTQYF; DNA: TGTGCCAGCAGTGGTTCGTTCGGGAACGCAGATACGCAGTATTTT
V: TRBV5-1; J: TRBJ2-4; D: .; size: .; CDR3: CASSLELREAKNIQYF; DNA: TGCGCCAGCAGCTTGGAACTCAGGGAAGCCAAAAACATTCAGTACTTC
V: TRBV28; J: TRBJ1-3; D: TRBD1; size: .; CDR3: CASSPGTGVAGNTIYF; DNA: TGTGCCAGCAGCCCCGGGACAGGGGTTGCTGGAAACACCATATATTTT
V: TRBV5-1; J: TRBJ2-3; D: .; size: .; CDR3: CASSPSGSTDTQYF; DNA: TGCGCCAGCAGCCCGTCAGGGAGCACAGATACGCAGTATTTT
V: TRBV4-1; J: TRBJ1-2; D: .; size: .; CDR3: CASSQDGQENYGYTF; DNA: TGCGCCAGCAGCCAAGATGGGCAGGAAAACTATGGCTACACCTTC
V: TRBV27; J: TRBJ2-1; D: .; size: .; CDR3: CASSPGGRRYNEQFF; DNA: TGTGCCAGCAGTCCCGGGGGGCGCAGGTACAATGAGCAGTTCTTC
V: TRBV29-1; J: TRBJ2-5; D: TRBD2; size: once; CDR3: CSVHLEASGGAWETQYF; DNA: TGCAGCGTTCATCTTGAGGCTAGCGGGGGGGCCTGGGAGACCCAGTACTTC
V: TRBV6-1; J: TRBJ1-2; D: .; size: .; CDR3: CASSTQGFTYGYTF; DNA: TGTGCCAGCAGTACGCAGGGGTTTACCTATGGCTACACCTTC
V: TRBV14; J: TRBJ2-1; D: TRBD1; size: .; CDR3: CASSYRGSYNEQFF; DNA: TGTGCCAGCAGCTACAGGGGATCCTACAATGAGCAGTTCTTC
V: TRBV4-3; J: TRBJ1-1; D: .; size: .; CDR3: CASSHVPSGTPNTEAFF; DNA: TGCGCCAGCAGCCATGTGCCATCCGGGACACCTAACACTGAAGCTTTCTTT
V: TRBV6-6; J: TRBJ2-7; D: TRBD2; size: few; CDR3: CASTGSGTISYEQYF; DNA: TGTGCCAGCACCGGTAGCGGGACTATATCCTACGAGCAGTACTTC
V: TRBV5-1; J: TRBJ2-1; D: TRBD1; size: once; CDR3: CASAPTGTGGINEQFF; DNA: TGCGCCAGCGCACCCACCGGGACAGGGGGTATCAATGAGCAGTTCTTC
V: TRBV10-3; J: TRBJ2-1; D: TRBD2; size: .; CDR3: CAISDGTSGRDEQFF; DNA: TGTGCCATCAGTGATGGGACTAGCGGAAGGGATGAGCAGTTCTTC
V: TRBV6-5; J: TRBJ2-1; D: .; size: once; CDR3: CASSLCEPPFCDEQFF; DNA: TGTGCCAGCAGTTTATGTGAGCCCCCTTTTTGCGATGAGCAGTTCTTC
V: TRBV7-9; J: TRBJ1-2; D: .; size: .; CDR3: CASSLGGYGYTF; DNA: TGTGCCAGCAGCTTAGGAGGCTATGGCTACACCTTC
V: TRBV28; J: TRBJ2-7; D: .; size: .; CDR3: CASYPGDTSYEQYF; DNA: TGTGCCAGTTACCCCGGGGACACCTCCTACGAGCAGTACTTC
V: TRBV14; J: TRBJ1-2; D: .; size: .; CDR3: CASSQVRPGNYGYTF; DNA: TGTGCCAGCAGCCAAGTCAGGCCGGGGAACTATGGCTACACCTTC
V: TRBV6-1; J: TRBJ2-5; D: .; size: once; CDR3: CASTASRETQYF; DNA: TGTGCCAGCACGGCTAGCCGAGAGACCCAGTACTTC
V: TRBV27; J: TRBJ2-1; D: .; size: .; CDR3: CASSPLEGDVNEQFF; DNA: TGTGCCAGCAGTCCCCTTGAGGGAGACGTCAATGAGCAGTTCTTC
V: TRBV27; J: TRBJ2-3; D: TRBD1; size: .; CDR3: CASSPAAQGAMLGTQYF; DNA: TGTGCCAGCAGTCCAGCCGCGCAGGGGGCTATGTTGGGTACGCAGTATTTT
V: TRBV11-3; J: TRBJ1-3; D: .; size: .; CDR3: CASSSTAGTRSGNTIYF; DNA: TGTGCCAGCAGCTCGACCGCCGGGACACGCTCTGGAAACACCATATATTTT
V: TRBV6-6; J: TRBJ1-5; D: .; size: .; CDR3: CASSHGGVYSNQPQHF; DNA: TGTGCCAGCAGCCACGGGGGAGTTTATAGCAATCAGCCCCAGCATTTT